A single sample is the source of the 5 T cell receptor beta chains below, sequenced in a study of blood T cell repertoires in COVID-19. The protocol was immunoSEQ multiplex PCR, while the TCRdb copy is restricted to in-frame clones and leaves out a portion. This sample has about 160,000 clones, with less than 90% found just once. The sample comprised PBMCs or T cells enriched from blood (not recorded which). The receptors here all came from a woman aged 50 to 60 who had recovered from COVID-19.

The chain links TRBV12-3 or TRBV12-4 to TRBJ2-7; no clear D gene. The CDR3 totals 12 residues. V was trimmed by 5 bases and J by 4 bases, leaving 9 bases between them. The CDR3: CASSLTQYEQYF. CDR3 nucleotides: TGTGCCAGCAGTCTTACACAGTACGAGCAGTACTTC.

The chain has TRBV11-3 and TRBJ2-5; the match to TRBD1 covers 7 bases. The CDR3 extends over 15 amino acids. Trimming at V came to 5 bases and at J to 5 bases, leaving 11 bases not matched to a gene. From germline, CDR1 is SGHNT and CDR2 YENEEA. In DNA form, the CDR3 reads TGTGCCAGCAGCCGAACAACAGGGGTGGCGGAGACCCAGTACTTC. Protein product: CASSRTTGVAETQYF.

This sequence joins TRBV28 and TRBJ2-2; 8 bases map to TRBD2. The CDR3 has 15 amino acids. From germline, CDR1 is MDHEN and CDR2 SYDVKM. The ends lost 7 bases at V and 5 bases at J; junction bases unmatched: 9. CDR3 sequence: CASMVAGLGTGELFF. In DNA, the CDR3 is TGTGCCAGCATGGTAGCGGGGCTTGGGACCGGGGAGCTGTTTTTT.

V gene TRBV28 combines with J gene TRBJ2-2, with 7 nucleotides matching TRBD2. Looked up from germline, CDR1 is MDHEN and CDR2 is SYDVKM. The CDR3 length is 17 residues. The V and J ends lost 2 bases and 3 bases, in that order; junction bases with no gene match: 9. The DNA for the CDR3 is TGTGCCAGCAGTTTAATCGGGACTACAAGGCACACCGGGGAGCTGTTTTTT. Its protein product is CASSLIGTTRHTGELFF.

The J gene is TRBJ1-2, the V gene TRBV19; 9 bases agree with TRBD1. The CDR3 spans 17 residues. The germline V gene encodes CDR1 LNHDA and CDR2 SQIVND (reference sequence). J was trimmed by 7 bases and V by 6 bases; bases with no gene match: 18. The CDR3 loop is CASSRISSGQGSGGYTF. For the CDR3, the DNA is TGTGCCAGTAGCCGTATAAGTTCGGGACAGGGAAGTGGTGGCTACACCTTC.